One and the same sample provided the 3 T cell receptor beta chains below, sequenced in a study of T cell changes during pregnancy in multiple sclerosis. The method was immunoSEQ multiplex PCR; TCRdb's version includes in-frame clones alone and lacks a portion of them. The repertoire holds about 100,000 clones, with 80% to 95% as singletons. Sequenced here: peripheral blood, sampled after pregnancy. The source is a female donor with multiple sclerosis, enrolled in a pregnancy study.

The chain recombines TRBV19 with TRBJ2-2, with 7 positions matching TRBD1. The V and J ends lost 5 bases and 6 bases, in that order; junction bases with no gene match: 12. The CDR3 covers 16 residues. Germline lookup yields CDR1 LNHDA and CDR2 SQIVND (reference sequence). In DNA form, the CDR3 reads TGTGCCAGTAGTGAGATGACAGGGTTTGGTTCCGGGGAGCTGTTTTTT. Translation gives CASSEMTGFGSGELFF.

V usage is TRBV7-2 and J usage is TRBJ2-2, with D unclear. The CDR3 is 14 amino acids. Trimming removed 4 bases at V and 9 bases at J, with 15 bases between. CDR1 and CDR2 (germline): SGHTA, FQGNSA. CDR3 nucleotides: TGTGCCAGCAGCTCCCCCAGGCTTATTCGGGAGCTGTTTTTT. Translation: CASSSPRLIRELFF.

This chain uses TRBV6-5 with TRBJ1-2, with no clear D. The CDR3 is 14 amino acids. The V and J ends lost 5 bases and 6 bases respectively, with 16 bases between them. Looked up from germline, CDR1 is MNHEY and CDR2 is SVGAGI. In DNA form, the CDR3 reads TGTGCCAGCAGTCTCGTCCGAGACTCGGATGGCTACACCTTC. The encoded protein is CASSLVRDSDGYTF.